The source of this T cell receptor beta chain is a study of breast tumors, draining lymph nodes, adjacent tissues. Study observations and caveats: Tumor TCR diversity was below lymph nodes but above nontumor tissue. Tumor T cell lymph node origin was a supported hypothesis, not proven. The data were judged consistent with most tumor T cells coming from lymph node and expanding in tumor. Compared with basal-like, luminal-like tumors shared significantly more repertoire with nontumor tissue.

One entry per CDR3 protein results from TCRdb running MiXCR on the multiplex PCR reads. Here the sample spans around 140,000 distinct CDR3 sequences, approximately 29% being singletons. Axillary draining lymph nodes of breast cancer patients supplied the node samples. This CDR3 has 12 amino acids. The germline V gene encodes CDR1 SGHDT and CDR2 YYEEEE. V shed 6 bases, J shed 8 bases, and the junction held 2 bases outside the gene matches. Details on this clonotype: What it binds is unknown.

This rearrangement joins TRBV5-6 to TRBJ1-6; TRBD1 matches 7 bases. Sequencing input: axillary lymph node tissue. The sequence was obtained from a female donor with breast cancer. Some clones in this sample may be carry-over from other donors' samples. CDR3 sequence reads: CASNTGDSPLHF. DNA of the CDR3: TGTGCCAGCAATACAGGGGATTCACCCCTCCACTTT.